This TCR beta chain was captured in a study of blood T cell repertoires in COVID-19. Across the whole study: The analysed material was cDNA or gDNA that came from T cells, B-cell-depleted T cells, or PBMCs.

Per the germline V gene, CDR1 is LNHDA and CDR2 is SQIVND (reference sequence). Trimming shortened V by 3 bases and J by 2 bases, and 8 bases separated the two germline ends. The CDR3 consists of 14 residues. In the study's own analysis: Reference gene primer amplification in the assay estimated nucleated cell counts. The data were produced by immunoSEQ multiplex PCR, yet TCRdb's version contains in-frame clones alone and is incomplete. From that table come the V and J calls and clone size; the DNA was used to work out D and trimming. The data show about 240,000 clones, 84% seen once. The sample was peripheral blood. The chain recombines TRBV19 with TRBJ2-4; D is possibly TRBD1 (5 bases). The clonotype originates from a man aged 45-65 years with acute or convalescent COVID-19. The CDR3 nucleotides read TGTGCCAGTAGTATTGGACAATCCAAAAACATTCAGTACTTC. It specifies CASSIGQSKNIQYF.